This is a list of T cell receptor beta chains from one sample in a study of blood T cell repertoires in COVID-19. Profiled with immunoSEQ multiplex PCR; TCRdb holds only in-frame clones, not every one. The sample holds 40,000 to 45,000 clones; roughly 88% are singletons and the top ten take less than 2.5%. Sample: peripheral blood. All receptors derive from a human donor in a cohort sampled during active COVID-19. CDR3s include the opening cysteine and the closing phenylalanine or tryptophan. D genes are given only for firm matches. Where a row states a size, it is once, few, many or the class of an expanded clone; other rows omit it.

CDR3nt | CDR3aa | j_gene | d_gene | abundance | v_gene
TGTGCCAGCAGTTATTCGGGGTACAATGAGCAGTTCTTC | CASSYSGYNEQFF | TRBJ2-1 | NA | few | TRBV6-5
TGTGCCAGCAGCGTAGCTGATAGCGGGGCCCATTTCACAGATACGCAGTATTTT | CASSVADSGAHFTDTQYF | TRBJ2-3 | TRBD2 | NA | TRBV9
TGTGCCAGTAGTATAATGGGGGGTCTGGAGACCCAGTACTTC | CASSIMGGLETQYF | TRBJ2-5 | NA | NA | TRBV19
TGTGCCAGCAGCCAAGGGGCTAGCGGGGGCCCCACAGATACGCAGTATTTT | CASSQGASGGPTDTQYF | TRBJ2-3 | TRBD2 | NA | TRBV3-1/TRBV3-2
TGTGCCAGCAGCTTAGCGGCCGAGCAGTACTTC | CASSLAAEQYF | TRBJ2-7 | NA | NA | TRBV7-8
TGTGCCAGCAGCAAACCGGACAGGGCAAGCACTGAAGCTTTCTTT | CASSKPDRASTEAFF | TRBJ1-1 | NA | NA | TRBV21-1
TGTGCCAGCAGCGTTCTAGCCATGGGCACAGATACGCAGTATTTT | CASSVLAMGTDTQYF | TRBJ2-3 | NA | NA | TRBV9
TGTGCCAGCAGCTTAGCGGAGGGCAGCATTGAAGCTTTCTTT | CASSLAEGSIEAFF | TRBJ1-1 | NA | NA | TRBV7-9
TGTGCCTGGAACAGGGAAAGGGGACCGGGTCAGCCCCAGCATTTT | CAWNRERGPGQPQHF | TRBJ1-5 | NA | NA | TRBV30
TGTGCCAGCAGCCAACAGGGCAGGAGCACAGATACGCAGTATTTT | CASSQQGRSTDTQYF | TRBJ2-3 | NA | NA | TRBV3-1/TRBV3-2
TGTGCCAGCAGTCTACCGGGACAGGGGGCATACGAGCAGTACTTC | CASSLPGQGAYEQYF | TRBJ2-7 | TRBD1 | once | TRBV28
TGTGCCAGCATTTTCAGCGGGGGGGCCTACGAGCAGTACTTC | CASIFSGGAYEQYF | TRBJ2-7 | TRBD2 | few | TRBV6-6
TGTGCCTGGAGGGCGACAGGACTCGGGCGGGGCTACACCTTC | CAWRATGLGRGYTF | TRBJ1-2 | NA | NA | TRBV30
TGTGCCAGTAGTATGTCCTACACTGAAGCTTTCTTT | CASSMSYTEAFF | TRBJ1-1 | NA | once | TRBV19
TGCGCCAGCAGCTTGGCAGGGGTGACGCTCTATGGCTACACCTTC | CASSLAGVTLYGYTF | TRBJ1-2 | NA | once | TRBV5-1